The 11 T cell receptor beta chains reported below all come from one sample, sequenced in a study of shared clonotypes between healthy human individuals. The assay was immunoSEQ multiplex PCR, and TCRdb's table has in-frame clones only and misses some. This sample yields roughly 2,500,000 clones, of which 80% to 95% are seen a single time; approximately 0.36% belongs to the top ten. The sample taken for sequencing was naive CD4+ T cells from PBMCs. The subset here: CD45RA+ positively selected. The receptors originated from a man between 18 and 29 years old in good health. Some clones in this sample may be carry-over from other donors' samples.

The gene calls are TRBV28 and TRBJ2-3; TRBD1 might be the D (8 bases). Germline V CDR1 and CDR2: MDHEN, SYDVKM. The CDR3 covers 14 residues. Trimming cost V 8 bases and J 0 bases, with 12 bases left between them. In DNA form, the CDR3 reads TGTGCCAGCGGACAGGGAGGGAGCACAGATACGCAGTATTTT. Translated, it gives CASGQGGSTDTQYF.

The sample holds one count of this clone. The genes are TRBV5-6 and TRBJ2-1, with TRBD2 matching over 9 bases. V was pared by 2 bases and J by 7 bases, with 4 bases of the junction left unmatched. Germline loops: CDR1 SGHDT, CDR2 YYEEEE. The length of the CDR3 is 14 residues. The CDR3: CASSFGGRANEQFF. The CDR3 bases are TGTGCCAGCAGCTTTGGCGGGAGGGCAAATGAGCAGTTCTTC.

V is TRBV5-1 and J is TRBJ2-5; 8 bases fit TRBD2. CDR1 SGHRS and CDR2 YFSETQ come from the germline V gene. The CDR3 contains 15 residues. Germline trimming cut 1 base from V and 2 bases from J; bases unmatched to any gene: 4. DNA of the CDR3: TGCGCCAGCAGCTTGCCTACGGGAGGGCAAGAGACCCAGTACTTC. This gives the protein CASSLPTGGQETQYF.

The genes are TRBV30 and TRBJ1-2; 10 bases map to TRBD1. The V gene end was trimmed by 0 bases and the J gene end by 8 bases; junction bases not matched to a gene: 6. Germline assignment: CDR1 GTSNPN and CDR2 SVGIG (reference sequence). The CDR3 contains 14 residues. CDR3 in amino acids: CAWSVTGQGRGYTF. For the CDR3, the DNA is TGTGCCTGGAGTGTAACGGGACAGGGGCGCGGCTACACCTTC.

The chain joins TRBV27 to TRBJ2-7, with D unresolved. CDR1 MNHEY and CDR2 SMNVEV come from the germline V gene (reference sequence). V was cut by 2 bases and J by 2 bases, with 10 bases left in between. The CDR3 runs to 14 residues. CDR3: CASSLQVTPYEQYF. CDR3 DNA sequence: TGTGCCAGCAGTTTACAGGTGACTCCCTACGAGCAGTACTTC.

The rearrangement joins TRBV28 to TRBJ2-1; D not resolved. This CDR3 is built from 16 residues. Germline V gene data show CDR1 as MDHEN and CDR2 as SYDVKM. V was cut by 3 bases and J by 0 bases, with 12 bases left in between. Written as DNA, the CDR3 is TGTGCCAGCAGTTTTTTCGCAGTGAGCTCCTACAATGAGCAGTTCTTC. It specifies CASSFFAVSSYNEQFF.

The chain has TRBV7-7 and TRBJ2-1; 7 bases agree with TRBD1. Germline lookup yields CDR1 SSHAT and CDR2 FNYEAQ (reference sequence). V trimming: 1 base; J trimming: 8 bases; junction bases outside the gene matches: 11. This CDR3 is built from 16 residues. In nucleotides, the CDR3 is TGTGCCAGCAGCTTAGACCGGGACAGTGGGGTTTATGAGCAGTTCTTC. Protein: CASSLDRDSGVYEQFF.

This clone was counted between two and nine times. This same CDR3 is encoded by further DNA sequences in the sample. The chain has TRBV28 and TRBJ1-5; D uncertain. V lost 6 bases, J lost 4 bases, and 4 bases lay in between. The germline V gene has CDR1 MDHEN and CDR2 SYDVKM. CDR3 length: 11 amino acids. CDR3 DNA sequence: TGTGCCAGCAGCCTAAATCAGCCCCAGCATTTT. Translated, it gives CASSLNQPQHF.

CDR3 sequence reads: CASSPRAGGGGQETQYF. The DNA of the CDR3 is TGTGCCAGCAGCCCCCGAGCTGGGGGAGGGGGACAAGAGACCCAGTACTTC. The chain carries TRBV4-2 and TRBJ2-5, with a tentative D call TRBD2 (7 bases). Germline V lookup: CDR1 LGHNA, CDR2 YNFKEQ. The CDR3 is 17 amino acids. V lost 4 bases to trimming and J lost 2 bases, with 20 bases between them.

The chain employs TRBV15 and TRBJ2-1; TRBD2 might be the D (6 bases). V dropped 4 bases and J dropped 1 base, with 11 bases sitting between them. Germline CDR1 and CDR2: LNHNV and YYDKDF (reference sequence). The length of the CDR3 is 15 residues. The CDR3 spells CATSKKAGSYNEQFF. CDR3 nucleotides: TGTGCCACCAGCAAGAAAGCGGGTTCCTACAATGAGCAGTTCTTC. Using reference TRBV15 and TRBJ2-1 for the parts outside the CDR3, the full variable domain is DAMVIQNPRYQVTQFGKPVTLSCSQTLNHNVMYWYQQKSSQAPKLLFHYYDKDFNNEADTPDNFQSRRPNTSFCFLDIRSPGLGDTAMYLCATSKKAGSYNEQFFGPGTRLTVL.

V usage is TRBV5-5 and J usage is TRBJ2-4, with unresolved D. Per germline, CDR1 SGHKS and CDR2 YYEKEE (reference sequence). The CDR3 is made up of 14 amino acids. The ends were cut back, 4 bases at V and 1 base at J, with 9 bases in the middle. Written as DNA, the CDR3 is TGTGCCAGCAGCCTCCTGGGGGCCAAAAACATTCAGTACTTC. It translates to CASSLLGAKNIQYF.